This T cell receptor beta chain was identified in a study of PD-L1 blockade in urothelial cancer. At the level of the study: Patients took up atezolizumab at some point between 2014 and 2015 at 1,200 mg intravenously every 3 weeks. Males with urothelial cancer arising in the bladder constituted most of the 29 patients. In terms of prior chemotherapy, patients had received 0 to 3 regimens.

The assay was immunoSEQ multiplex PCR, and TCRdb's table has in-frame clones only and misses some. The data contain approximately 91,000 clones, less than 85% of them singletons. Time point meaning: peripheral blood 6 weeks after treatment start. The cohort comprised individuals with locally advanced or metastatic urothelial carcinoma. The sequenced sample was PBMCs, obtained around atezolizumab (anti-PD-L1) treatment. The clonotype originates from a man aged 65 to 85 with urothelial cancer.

The CDR3 sequence is CASRLGGSSNYGYTF. The CDR3, as DNA: TGTGCCAGCAGACTAGGGGGCAGTTCGAACTATGGCTACACCTTC. The chain combines TRBV7-2 with TRBJ1-2; TRBD1 matches 7 bases. With 6 bases clipped from V and 2 bases from J, the junction kept 9 bases outside the gene matches. Germline lookup yields CDR1 SGHTA and CDR2 FQGNSA. The CDR3 loop spans 15 amino acids. Supplemented by reference TRBV7-2 and TRBJ1-2, the full variable domain reads GAGVSQSPSNKVTEKGKDVELRCDPISGHTALYWYRQSLGQGLEFLIYFQGNSAPDKSGLPSDRFSAERTGGSVSTLTIQRTQQEDSAVYLCASRLGGSSNYGYTFGSGTRLTVV.